Reported below is one T cell receptor (beta chain). Its antigen is undetermined. The PCR was carried out with 60 Vbeta primers and 13 Jbeta primers. Sequencing used immunoSEQ multiplex PCR; TCRdb keeps in-frame clones, though not all of them. The repertoire holds 100,000 to 150,000 clones, with around 67% as singletons. These data belong to a study of cytomegalovirus exposure and HLA in healthy donors. Points from the study as a whole: The study labeled more than 150 TCR beta chains cytomegalovirus-associated. Previously analyzed data showed that most TCR beta V segments were productive at a frequency of about 87% or about 30%. One variant, a missense change in DCLRE1C, was linked in a later analysis to TCR beta V- and J-gene trimming.

The sequenced sample was PBMCs. This clonotype was sampled from a woman aged 40 to 55 in good health and CMV-seropositive.

CDR3 sequence (DNA): TGTGCCATCAAGGGCGCCCGGCGGGAGGTCCCGGCGAACACCGGGGAGCTGTTTTTT. It codes for CAIKGARREVPANTGELFF. The V and J genes are TRBV10-3 and TRBJ2-2, with 8 positions matching TRBD2. Per germline, CDR1 ENHRY and CDR2 SYGVKD. The junction had 16 bases not matched to a gene; V was cut back by 7 bases and J by 0 bases. There are 19 residues in the CDR3.